Listed below are T cell receptor beta chains from one sample, sequenced in a study of cytomegalovirus exposure and HLA in healthy donors. The data were produced by immunoSEQ multiplex PCR, yet TCRdb's version contains in-frame clones alone and is incomplete. The profile shows 110,000 to 150,000 clones, 70% to 75% of them singletons. Sequencing was done on a sample of PBMCs. All receptors come from a woman aged 25 to 45 in good health and CMV-seronegative. The CDR3 runs from the conserved cysteine through the conserved F or W. The order of the fields is D gene, J gene, clone size, V gene, CDR3 length, CDR3 protein, CDR3 DNA. The D gene is left open where the match is weak. Some rows mark clone size as missing; the rest say once, few, many or name a class of expanded clone.

d_gene: .; j_gene: TRBJ1-1; abundance: .; v_gene: TRBV7-9; len: 14; CDR3aa: CASSFSGGHTEAFF; CDR3nt: TGTGCCAGCAGCTTCAGCGGGGGGCATACTGAAGCTTTCTTT
d_gene: TRBD2; j_gene: TRBJ2-2; abundance: .; v_gene: TRBV7-3; len: 16; CDR3aa: CASSLTGTRNTGELFF; CDR3nt: TGTGCCAGCAGCTTAACCGGGACTAGAAACACCGGGGAGCTGTTTTTT
d_gene: .; j_gene: TRBJ2-1; abundance: .; v_gene: TRBV5-8; len: 17; CDR3aa: CASSFGGAGPFYNEQFF; CDR3nt: TGTGCCAGCAGTTTCGGTGGGGCAGGCCCCTTCTACAATGAGCAGTTCTTC
d_gene: TRBD2; j_gene: TRBJ2-1; abundance: .; v_gene: TRBV4-1; len: 14; CDR3aa: CASSQIGGSDEQFF; CDR3nt: TGCGCCAGCAGCCAAATCGGCGGGAGCGATGAGCAGTTCTTC
d_gene: TRBD1; j_gene: TRBJ2-1; abundance: .; v_gene: TRBV6-1; len: 15; CDR3aa: CASRLTGTGYNEQFF; CDR3nt: TGTGCCAGCAGACTTACCGGGACAGGGTACAATGAGCAGTTCTTC
d_gene: TRBD2; j_gene: TRBJ2-2; abundance: .; v_gene: TRBV7-6; len: 16; CDR3aa: CASSLLIAGAPGELFF; CDR3nt: TGTGCCAGCAGCTTATTGATAGCGGGAGCCCCCGGGGAGCTGTTTTTT
d_gene: TRBD1; j_gene: TRBJ2-7; abundance: .; v_gene: TRBV7-8; len: 14; CDR3aa: CASSADRGFYEQYF; CDR3nt: TGTGCCAGCAGCGCGGACAGGGGGTTTTACGAGCAGTACTTC
d_gene: TRBD2; j_gene: TRBJ2-7; abundance: .; v_gene: TRBV28; len: 15; CDR3aa: CASRGTGGRSYEQYF; CDR3nt: TGTGCCAGCAGAGGTACGGGAGGACGCTCCTACGAGCAGTACTTC
d_gene: TRBD1; j_gene: TRBJ1-6; abundance: .; v_gene: TRBV11-1; len: 14; CDR3aa: CASSLQGVLSPLHF; CDR3nt: TGTGCCAGCAGTTTACAGGGGGTACTTTCACCCCTCCACTTT
d_gene: .; j_gene: TRBJ1-3; abundance: .; v_gene: TRBV7-8; len: 15; CDR3aa: CASRGGFGPGNTIYF; CDR3nt: TGTGCCAGCAGGGGGGGGTTTGGGCCTGGAAACACCATATATTTT
d_gene: TRBD1; j_gene: TRBJ1-1; abundance: .; v_gene: TRBV6-5; len: 14; CDR3aa: CASSYLAGGTEAFF; CDR3nt: TGTGCCAGCAGTTACTTGGCAGGGGGCACTGAAGCTTTCTTT
d_gene: .; j_gene: TRBJ1-1; abundance: .; v_gene: TRBV6-1; len: 13; CDR3aa: CASSEGTGTEAFF; CDR3nt: TGTGCCAGCAGTGAAGGAACAGGTACTGAAGCTTTCTTT
d_gene: TRBD2; j_gene: TRBJ2-3; abundance: .; v_gene: TRBV7-9; len: 15; CDR3aa: CASSLLLAGGDTQYF; CDR3nt: TGTGCCAGCAGCTTATTGCTAGCGGGAGGAGATACGCAGTATTTT
d_gene: .; j_gene: TRBJ2-7; abundance: .; v_gene: TRBV7-9; len: 15; CDR3aa: CASSLAQGLSYEQYF; CDR3nt: TGTGCCAGCAGCTTAGCCCAGGGCCTCTCCTACGAGCAGTACTTC
d_gene: TRBD2; j_gene: TRBJ2-1; abundance: once; v_gene: TRBV7-2; len: 15; CDR3aa: CASSLLAGAGNEQFF; CDR3nt: TGTGCCAGCAGCTTACTAGCGGGCGCGGGCAATGAGCAGTTCTTC
d_gene: TRBD2; j_gene: TRBJ2-3; abundance: .; v_gene: TRBV7-8; len: 19; CDR3aa: CASSFPVLGLAGVADTQYF; CDR3nt: TGTGCCAGCAGCTTCCCCGTTCTCGGACTAGCGGGAGTGGCAGATACGCAGTATTTT
d_gene: TRBD1; j_gene: TRBJ1-1; abundance: few; v_gene: TRBV6-5; len: 15; CDR3aa: CASSYHGGGYTEAFF; CDR3nt: TGTGCCAGCAGTTACCACGGAGGGGGCTACACTGAAGCTTTCTTT
d_gene: TRBD1; j_gene: TRBJ1-2; abundance: .; v_gene: TRBV7-3; len: 15; CDR3aa: CASSLVGTGLYGYTF; CDR3nt: TGTGCCAGCAGCTTAGTGGGGACAGGGTTATATGGCTACACCTTC
d_gene: .; j_gene: TRBJ1-5; abundance: .; v_gene: TRBV28; len: 12; CDR3aa: CASSFSYQPQHF; CDR3nt: TGTGCCAGCAGTTTTTCATATCAGCCCCAGCATTTT
d_gene: .; j_gene: TRBJ2-3; abundance: .; v_gene: TRBV6-1; len: 15; CDR3aa: CASSDWGQHTDTQYF; CDR3nt: TGTGCCAGCAGTGATTGGGGGCAGCACACAGATACGCAGTATTTT
d_gene: TRBD1; j_gene: TRBJ2-2; abundance: few; v_gene: TRBV10-3; len: 17; CDR3aa: CAISLTRPGQGAGELFF; CDR3nt: TGTGCCATCAGTCTAACGCGTCCGGGACAGGGGGCCGGGGAGCTGTTTTTT
d_gene: TRBD2; j_gene: TRBJ2-1; abundance: once; v_gene: TRBV19; len: 15; CDR3aa: CASSITSGVIREQFF; CDR3nt: TGTGCCAGTAGTATTACTAGCGGCGTAATCCGCGAGCAGTTCTTC
d_gene: TRBD1; j_gene: TRBJ2-7; abundance: once; v_gene: TRBV5-1; len: 14; CDR3aa: CASSSGQVLYEQYF; CDR3nt: TGCGCCAGCAGCTCGGGACAGGTCCTCTACGAGCAGTACTTC
d_gene: TRBD1; j_gene: TRBJ2-5; abundance: .; v_gene: TRBV7-3; len: 15; CDR3aa: CASSRGQGAGETQYF; CDR3nt: TGTGCCAGCAGCCGAGGACAGGGGGCCGGGGAGACCCAGTACTTC
d_gene: TRBD1; j_gene: TRBJ1-2; abundance: .; v_gene: TRBV4-2; len: 15; CDR3aa: CASSPLTGANYGYTF; CDR3nt: TGTGCCAGCAGCCCCTTGACAGGGGCGAACTATGGCTACACCTTC
d_gene: .; j_gene: TRBJ2-5; abundance: .; v_gene: TRBV1; len: 15; CDR3aa: CTSSHCRGFGETQYF; CDR3nt: TGCACCAGCAGCCATTGCAGGGGGTTTGGAGAGACCCAGTACTTC
d_gene: .; j_gene: TRBJ1-5; abundance: .; v_gene: TRBV6-5; len: 12; CDR3aa: CASSSGYQPQHF; CDR3nt: TGTGCCAGCAGTTCCGGTTATCAGCCCCAGCATTTT
d_gene: .; j_gene: TRBJ2-5; abundance: .; v_gene: TRBV5-5; len: 11; CDR3aa: CASSYQETQYF; CDR3nt: TGTGCCAGCAGTTATCAAGAGACCCAGTACTTC
d_gene: .; j_gene: TRBJ1-6; abundance: few; v_gene: TRBV28; len: 13; CDR3aa: CASSSLDNSPLHF; CDR3nt: TGTGCCAGCAGTTCTCTTGATAATTCACCCCTCCACTTT
d_gene: TRBD1; j_gene: TRBJ1-3; abundance: .; v_gene: TRBV2; len: 15; CDR3aa: CASSTTGYPGNTIYF; CDR3nt: TGTGCCAGCAGTACGACAGGGTATCCTGGAAACACCATATATTTT
d_gene: .; j_gene: TRBJ1-2; abundance: .; v_gene: TRBV9; len: 14; CDR3aa: CASSVGREVRGYTF; CDR3nt: TGTGCCAGCAGCGTAGGTAGGGAGGTCCGTGGCTACACCTTC
d_gene: .; j_gene: TRBJ1-2; abundance: few; v_gene: TRBV30; len: 13; CDR3aa: CAWSVLTEVGYTF; CDR3nt: TGTGCCTGGAGTGTACTGACAGAGGTCGGCTACACCTTC
d_gene: .; j_gene: TRBJ2-3; abundance: .; v_gene: TRBV28; len: 13; CDR3aa: CASSKGGLDTQYF; CDR3nt: TGTGCCAGCAGTAAAGGGGGTTTGGATACGCAGTATTTT
d_gene: .; j_gene: TRBJ2-3; abundance: .; v_gene: TRBV5-8; len: 14; CDR3aa: CASSSQGTTDTQYF; CDR3nt: TGTGCCAGCAGCTCACAGGGAACCACAGATACGCAGTATTTT
d_gene: TRBD1; j_gene: TRBJ2-3; abundance: few; v_gene: TRBV19; len: 18; CDR3aa: CASSRGTGREWGTDTQYF; CDR3nt: TGTGCCAGTAGTCGCGGGACAGGGAGGGAATGGGGCACAGATACGCAGTATTTT
d_gene: TRBD1; j_gene: TRBJ1-1; abundance: .; v_gene: TRBV5-1; len: 14; CDR3aa: CASSSPYRGTEAFF; CDR3nt: TGCGCCAGCAGCTCCCCCTACAGGGGCACTGAAGCTTTCTTT